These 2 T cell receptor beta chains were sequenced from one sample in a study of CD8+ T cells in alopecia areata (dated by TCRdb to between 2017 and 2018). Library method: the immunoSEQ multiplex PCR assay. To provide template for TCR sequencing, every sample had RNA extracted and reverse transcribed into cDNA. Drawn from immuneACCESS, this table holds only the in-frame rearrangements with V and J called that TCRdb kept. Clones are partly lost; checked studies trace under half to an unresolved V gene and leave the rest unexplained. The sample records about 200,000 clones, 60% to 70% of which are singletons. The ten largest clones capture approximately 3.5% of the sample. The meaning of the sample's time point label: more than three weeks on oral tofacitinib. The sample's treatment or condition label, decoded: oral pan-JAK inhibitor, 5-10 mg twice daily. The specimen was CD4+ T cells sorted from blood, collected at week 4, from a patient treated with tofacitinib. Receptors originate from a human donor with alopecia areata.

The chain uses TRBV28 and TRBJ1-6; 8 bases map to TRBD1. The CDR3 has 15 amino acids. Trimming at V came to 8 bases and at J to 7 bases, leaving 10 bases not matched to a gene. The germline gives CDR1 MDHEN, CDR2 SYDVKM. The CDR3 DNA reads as TGTGCCAGCTATTCGTCACAGGGGGACAATTCACCCCTCCACTTT. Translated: CASYSSQGDNSPLHF.

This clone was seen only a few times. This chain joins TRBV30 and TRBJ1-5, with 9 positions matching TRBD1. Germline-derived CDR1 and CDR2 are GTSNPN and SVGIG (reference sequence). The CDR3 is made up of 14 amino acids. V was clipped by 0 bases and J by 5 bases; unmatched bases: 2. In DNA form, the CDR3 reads TGTGCCTGGAGTGTACGGACAGGGGATCAGCCCCAGCATTTT. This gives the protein CAWSVRTGDQPQHF.